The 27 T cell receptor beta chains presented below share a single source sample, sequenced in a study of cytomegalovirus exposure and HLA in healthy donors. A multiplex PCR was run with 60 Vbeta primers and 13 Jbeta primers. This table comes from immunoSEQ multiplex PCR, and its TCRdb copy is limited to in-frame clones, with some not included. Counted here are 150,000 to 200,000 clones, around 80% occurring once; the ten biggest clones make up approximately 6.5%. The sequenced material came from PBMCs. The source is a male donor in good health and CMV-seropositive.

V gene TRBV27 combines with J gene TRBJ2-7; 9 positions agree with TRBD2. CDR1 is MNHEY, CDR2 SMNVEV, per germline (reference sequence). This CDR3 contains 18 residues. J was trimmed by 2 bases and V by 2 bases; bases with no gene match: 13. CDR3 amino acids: CASSLPALAGRGPYEQYF. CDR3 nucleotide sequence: TGTGCCAGCAGTTTACCAGCACTAGCGGGTAGAGGTCCCTACGAGCAGTACTTC.

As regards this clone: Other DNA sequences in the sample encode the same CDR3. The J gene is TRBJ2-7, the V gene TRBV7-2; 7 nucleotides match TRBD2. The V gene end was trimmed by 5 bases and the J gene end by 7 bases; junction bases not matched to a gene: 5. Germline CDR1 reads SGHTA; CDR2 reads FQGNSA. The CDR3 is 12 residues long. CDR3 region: CASSRQGGEQYF. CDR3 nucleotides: TGTGCCAGCAGCCGCCAGGGAGGGGAGCAGTACTTC. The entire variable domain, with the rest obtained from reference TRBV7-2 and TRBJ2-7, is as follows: GAGVSQSPSNKVTEKGKDVELRCDPISGHTALYWYRQSLGQGLEFLIYFQGNSAPDKSGLPSDRFSAERTGGSVSTLTIQRTQQEDSAVYLCASSRQGGEQYFGPGTRLTVT.

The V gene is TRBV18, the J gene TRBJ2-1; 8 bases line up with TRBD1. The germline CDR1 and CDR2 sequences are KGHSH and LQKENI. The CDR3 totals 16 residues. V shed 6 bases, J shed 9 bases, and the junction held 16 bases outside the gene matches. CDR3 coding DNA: TGTGCCAGCTCGTCCCCCCCAGGGGGCGGCGGAGGTGAGCAGTTCTTC. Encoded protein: CASSSPPGGGGGEQFF.

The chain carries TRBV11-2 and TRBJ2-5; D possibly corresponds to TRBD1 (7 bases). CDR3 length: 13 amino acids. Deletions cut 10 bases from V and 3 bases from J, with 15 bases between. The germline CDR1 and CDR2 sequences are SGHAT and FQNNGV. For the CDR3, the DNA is TGTGCCAACTCCCGGGGGACAGAAGAGACCCAGTACTTC. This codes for CANSRGTEETQYF.

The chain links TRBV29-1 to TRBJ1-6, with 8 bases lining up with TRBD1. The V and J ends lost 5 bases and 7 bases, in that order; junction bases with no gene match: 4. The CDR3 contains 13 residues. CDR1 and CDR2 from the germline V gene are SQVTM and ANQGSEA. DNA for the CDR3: TGCAGCGTTCGGGGACAGGAAAATTCACCCCTCCACTTT. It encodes CSVRGQENSPLHF. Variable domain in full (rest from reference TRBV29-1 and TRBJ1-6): SAVISQKPSRDICQRGTSLTIQCQVDSQVTMMFWYRQQPGQSLTLIATANQGSEATYESGFVIDKFPISRPNLTFSTLTVSNMSPEDSSIYLCSVRGQENSPLHFGNGTRLTVT.

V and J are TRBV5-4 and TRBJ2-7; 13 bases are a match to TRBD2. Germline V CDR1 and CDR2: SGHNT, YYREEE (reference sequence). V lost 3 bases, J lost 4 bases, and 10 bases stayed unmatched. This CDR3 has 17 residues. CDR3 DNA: TGTGCCAGCAGCTCGCGGACTAGCGGGAGTACCAGGTACGAGCAGTACTTC. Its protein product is CASSSRTSGSTRYEQYF.

The CDR3 nucleotides read TGTGCCAGCAGCGCAGGACAGGGGAATCAGCCCCAGCATTTT. Encoded protein: CASSAGQGNQPQHF. The rearrangement uses TRBV16 and TRBJ1-5, with 9 bases aligning to TRBD1. The CDR3 loop spans 14 amino acids. The V and J ends lost 5 bases and 4 bases, in that order; junction bases with no gene match: 3. Germline-derived CDR1 and CDR2 are KGHSY and FQNENV.

The DNA for the CDR3 is TGCGCCAGCAGCCAGACAGCCACGAACACTGAAGCTTTCTTT. Amino acid sequence: CASSQTATNTEAFF. The rearrangement links TRBV4-1 to TRBJ1-1; a possible D gene is TRBD1 (5 bases). Deletions cut 3 bases from V and 1 base from J, with 9 bases between. CDR1 and CDR2 from the germline V gene are MGHRA and YSYEKL. CDR3 size: 14 residues.

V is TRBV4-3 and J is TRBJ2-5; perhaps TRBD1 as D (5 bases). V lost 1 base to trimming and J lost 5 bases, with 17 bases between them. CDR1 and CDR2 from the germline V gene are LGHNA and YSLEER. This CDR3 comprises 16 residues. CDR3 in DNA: TGCGCCAGCAGCCAAGGCTTAGTAGGACAATGGGAGACCCAGTACTTC. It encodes CASSQGLVGQWETQYF.

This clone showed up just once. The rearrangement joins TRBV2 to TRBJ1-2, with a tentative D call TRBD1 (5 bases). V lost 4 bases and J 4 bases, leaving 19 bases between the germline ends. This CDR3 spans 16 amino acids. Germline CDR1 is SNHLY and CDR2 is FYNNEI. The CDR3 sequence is CASSADRGRGVYGYTF. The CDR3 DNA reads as TGTGCCAGCAGTGCAGATAGAGGGAGGGGAGTCTATGGCTACACCTTC.

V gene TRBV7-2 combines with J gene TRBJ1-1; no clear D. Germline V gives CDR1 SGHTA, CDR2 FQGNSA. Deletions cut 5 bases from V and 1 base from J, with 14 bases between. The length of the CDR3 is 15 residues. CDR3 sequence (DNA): TGTGCCAGCAGCACTGCTAGTCTTCGGAACACTGAAGCTTTCTTT. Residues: CASSTASLRNTEAFF.

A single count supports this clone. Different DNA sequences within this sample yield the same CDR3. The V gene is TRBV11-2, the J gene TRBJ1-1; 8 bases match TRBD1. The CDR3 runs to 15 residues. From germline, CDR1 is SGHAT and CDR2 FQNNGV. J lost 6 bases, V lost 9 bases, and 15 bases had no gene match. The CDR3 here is CASSRLGQGSAEAFF. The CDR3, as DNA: TGTGCCAGTAGCCGTCTTGGACAGGGAAGCGCTGAAGCTTTCTTT.

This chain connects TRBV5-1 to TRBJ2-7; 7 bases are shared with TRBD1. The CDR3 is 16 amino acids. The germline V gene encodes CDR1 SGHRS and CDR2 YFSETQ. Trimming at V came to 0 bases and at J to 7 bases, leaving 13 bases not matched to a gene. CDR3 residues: CASSLARGRTEGEQYF. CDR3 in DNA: TGCGCCAGCAGCTTGGCGAGGGGGCGTACGGAAGGGGAGCAGTACTTC.

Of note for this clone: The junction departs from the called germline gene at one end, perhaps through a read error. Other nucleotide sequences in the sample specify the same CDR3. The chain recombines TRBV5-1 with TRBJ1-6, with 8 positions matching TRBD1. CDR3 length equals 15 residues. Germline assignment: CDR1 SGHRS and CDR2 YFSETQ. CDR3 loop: CASSSGTGGNSPLHF. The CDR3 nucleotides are TGCGCCAGCAGCTCCGGGACAGGAGGTAATTCACCCCTCCACTTC.

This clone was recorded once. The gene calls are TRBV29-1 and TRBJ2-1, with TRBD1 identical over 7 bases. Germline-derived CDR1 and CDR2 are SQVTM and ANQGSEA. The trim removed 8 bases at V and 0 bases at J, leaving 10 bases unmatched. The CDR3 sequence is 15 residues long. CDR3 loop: CSPVRAGGSYNEQFF. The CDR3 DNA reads TGCAGCCCTGTCAGGGCAGGGGGCTCCTACAATGAGCAGTTCTTC.

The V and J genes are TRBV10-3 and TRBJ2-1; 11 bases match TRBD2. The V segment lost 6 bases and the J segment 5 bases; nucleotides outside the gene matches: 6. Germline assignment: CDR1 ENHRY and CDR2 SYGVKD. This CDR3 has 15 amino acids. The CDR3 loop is CAISEGLADDNEQFF. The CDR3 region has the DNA TGTGCCATCAGCGAGGGACTAGCGGATGACAATGAGCAGTTCTTC.

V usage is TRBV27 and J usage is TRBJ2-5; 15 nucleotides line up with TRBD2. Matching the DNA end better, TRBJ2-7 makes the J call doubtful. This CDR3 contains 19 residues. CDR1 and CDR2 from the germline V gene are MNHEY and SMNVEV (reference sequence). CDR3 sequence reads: CASSLSGLAGGIKSYEQYF. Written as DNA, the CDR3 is TGTGCCAGCAGTTTATCAGGACTAGCGGGAGGGATAAAGTCCTACGAGCAGTACTTC.

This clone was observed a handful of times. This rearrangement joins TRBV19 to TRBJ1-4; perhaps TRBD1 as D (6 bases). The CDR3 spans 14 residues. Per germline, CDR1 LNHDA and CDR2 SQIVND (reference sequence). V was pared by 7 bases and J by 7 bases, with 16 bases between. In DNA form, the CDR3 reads TGTGCCAGTACACCGGGACATCGGCGTGAAAAACTGTTTTTT. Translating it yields CASTPGHRREKLFF. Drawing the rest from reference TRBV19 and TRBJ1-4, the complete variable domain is DGGITQSPKYLFRKEGQNVTLSCEQNLNHDAMYWYRQDPGQGLRLIYYSQIVNDFQKGDIAEGYSVSREKKESFPLTVTSAQKNPTAFYLCASTPGHRREKLFFGSGTQLSVL.

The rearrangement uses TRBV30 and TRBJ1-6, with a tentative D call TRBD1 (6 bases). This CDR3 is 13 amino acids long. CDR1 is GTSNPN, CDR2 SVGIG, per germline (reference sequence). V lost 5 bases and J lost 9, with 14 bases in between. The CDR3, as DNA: TGTGCCTGGGATTCAGGGGTAGGTTCACCCCTCCACTTT. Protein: CAWDSGVGSPLHF.

The CDR3 sequence is CASSHTGASILYEQYF. For the CDR3, the DNA is TGTGCCAGCAGCCATACAGGGGCCTCGATCCTCTACGAGCAGTACTTC. The chain uses TRBV14 and TRBJ2-7; 7 bases map to TRBD1. This CDR3 is built from 16 residues. The V gene end was trimmed by 3 bases and the J gene end by 3 bases; junction bases not matched to a gene: 11. Germline V lookup: CDR1 SGHDN, CDR2 FVKESK.

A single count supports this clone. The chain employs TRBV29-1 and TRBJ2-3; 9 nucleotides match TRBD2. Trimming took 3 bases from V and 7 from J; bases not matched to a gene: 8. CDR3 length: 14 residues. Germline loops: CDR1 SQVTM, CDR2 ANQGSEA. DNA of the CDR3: TGCAGCGTTGAGGTAGCGGGGGAGAGGCATACGCAGTATTTT. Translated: CSVEVAGERHTQYF.

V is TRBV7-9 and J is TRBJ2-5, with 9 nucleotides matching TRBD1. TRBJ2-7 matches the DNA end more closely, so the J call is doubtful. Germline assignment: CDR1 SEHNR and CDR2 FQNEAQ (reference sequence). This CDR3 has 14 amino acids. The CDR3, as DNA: TGTGCCAGCAGCCCGGGACAGGGCGTAGACGAGCAGTACTTC. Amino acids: CASSPGQGVDEQYF.

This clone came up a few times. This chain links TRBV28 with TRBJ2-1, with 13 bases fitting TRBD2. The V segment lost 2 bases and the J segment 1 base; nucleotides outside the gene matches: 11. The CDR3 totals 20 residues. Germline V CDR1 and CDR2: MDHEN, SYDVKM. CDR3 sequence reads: CASSLVPGLAGLGSYNEQFF. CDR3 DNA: TGTGCCAGCAGTTTAGTCCCGGGACTAGCGGGATTAGGTTCCTACAATGAGCAGTTCTTC.

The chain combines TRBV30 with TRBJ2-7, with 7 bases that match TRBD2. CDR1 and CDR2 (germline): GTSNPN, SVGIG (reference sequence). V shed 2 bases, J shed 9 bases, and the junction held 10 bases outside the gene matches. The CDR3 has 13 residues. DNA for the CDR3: TGTGCCTGGAGTTCTGGGGGAGGGCCAGGGCAGTACTTC. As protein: CAWSSGGGPGQYF.

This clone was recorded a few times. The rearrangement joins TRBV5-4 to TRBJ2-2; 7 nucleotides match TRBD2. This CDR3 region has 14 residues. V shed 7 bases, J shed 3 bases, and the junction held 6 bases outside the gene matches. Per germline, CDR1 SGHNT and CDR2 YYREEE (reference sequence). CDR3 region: CASGRERHTGELFF. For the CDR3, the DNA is TGTGCCAGCGGGCGGGAGCGTCACACCGGGGAGCTGTTTTTT.

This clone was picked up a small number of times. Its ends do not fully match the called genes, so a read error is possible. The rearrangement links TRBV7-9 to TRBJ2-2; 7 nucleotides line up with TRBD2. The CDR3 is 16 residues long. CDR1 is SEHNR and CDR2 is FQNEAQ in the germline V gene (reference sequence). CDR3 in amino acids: CSSSTTRPGGTGELFF. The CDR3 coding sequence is TGTTCCAGCAGCACGACCCGCCCCGGGGGGACCGGGGAGCTGTTTTTT.

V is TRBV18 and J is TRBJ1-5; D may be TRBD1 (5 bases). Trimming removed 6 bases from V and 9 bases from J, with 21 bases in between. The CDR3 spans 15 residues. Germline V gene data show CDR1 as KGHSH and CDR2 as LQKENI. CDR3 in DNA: TGTGCCAGCTCCTCGTCCCGGGACTTCTTCGGGCCCCAGCATTTT. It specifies CASSSSRDFFGPQHF.